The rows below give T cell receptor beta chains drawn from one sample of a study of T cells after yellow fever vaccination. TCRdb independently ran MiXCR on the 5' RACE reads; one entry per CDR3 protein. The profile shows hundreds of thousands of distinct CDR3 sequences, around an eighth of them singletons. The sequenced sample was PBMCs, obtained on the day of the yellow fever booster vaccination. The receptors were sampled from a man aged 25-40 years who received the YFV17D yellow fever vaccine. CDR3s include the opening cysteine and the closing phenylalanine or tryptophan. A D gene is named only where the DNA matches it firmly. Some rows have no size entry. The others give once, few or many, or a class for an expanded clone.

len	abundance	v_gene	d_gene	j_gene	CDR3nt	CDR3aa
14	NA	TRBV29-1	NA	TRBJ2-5	TGCAGCGTTGAAGTAGGGACGACACAAGAGACCCAGTACTTC	CSVEVGTTQETQYF
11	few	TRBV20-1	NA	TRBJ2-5	TGCAGTGCTAGAAGTAGGGAGACCCAGTACTTC	CSARSRETQYF
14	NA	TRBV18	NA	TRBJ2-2	TGTGCCAGCTCACCAAGCAGAGACACCGGGGAGCTGTTTTTT	CASSPSRDTGELFF
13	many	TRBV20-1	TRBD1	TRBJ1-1	TGCAGTGTTTCGGGACAGATGAACACTGAAGCTTTCTTT	CSVSGQMNTEAFF
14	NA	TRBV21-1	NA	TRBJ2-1	TGTGCCAGCAGCAAAGCGGAGGGGTGGGATGAGCAGTTCTTC	CASSKAEGWDEQFF
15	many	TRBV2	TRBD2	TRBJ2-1	TGTGCCAGCACCAGACTAGCGGGAGTCAACAATGAGCAGTTCTTC	CASTRLAGVNNEQFF
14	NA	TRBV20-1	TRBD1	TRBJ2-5	TGCAGTGCTAGAAAGACAGGGTCTCGAGAGACCCAGTACTTC	CSARKTGSRETQYF
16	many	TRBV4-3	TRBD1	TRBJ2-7	TGCGCCAGCAGCCAAGCCGGGACAGGGTATCCCTACGAGCAGTACTTC	CASSQAGTGYPYEQYF
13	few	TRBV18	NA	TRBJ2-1	TGTGCCAGCTCACCCGGACCTTGGAAGGAGCAGTTCTTC	CASSPGPWKEQFF
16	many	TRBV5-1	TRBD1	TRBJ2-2	TGCGCCAGCAGCTTGGGAGGGGGCGAGAACACCGGGGAGCTGTTTTTT	CASSLGGGENTGELFF
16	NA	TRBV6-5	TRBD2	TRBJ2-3	TGTGCCAGCAGTTCTCCCCTAGCGGGAGGCACAGATACGCAGTATTTT	CASSSPLAGGTDTQYF
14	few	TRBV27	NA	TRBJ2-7	TGTGCCAGCAGTAGCAAAGAGAGGGGTTACGAGCAGTACTTC	CASSSKERGYEQYF
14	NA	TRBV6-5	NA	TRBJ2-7	TGTGCCAGCAGTTACCGTAGTAGTCGCTACGAGCAGTACTTC	CASSYRSSRYEQYF
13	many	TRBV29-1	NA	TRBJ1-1	TGCAGCGTCTGGGTACGCATGAACACTGAAGCTTTCTTT	CSVWVRMNTEAFF
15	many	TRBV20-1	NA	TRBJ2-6	TGCAGTGCAGCGATGGGTAGCTCTGGGGCCAACGTCCTGACTTTC	CSAAMGSSGANVLTF
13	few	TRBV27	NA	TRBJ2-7	TGTGCCAGCAGTTTACTGGGGCCTTACGAGCAGTACTTC	CASSLLGPYEQYF
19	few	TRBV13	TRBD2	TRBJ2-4	TGTGCCAGCAGCTTAGTAGCGGGAGGGTTGAAGGTTGCCAAAAACATTCAGTACTTC	CASSLVAGGLKVAKNIQYF
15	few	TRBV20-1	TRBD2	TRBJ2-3	TGCAGTGCTAGGGGGACTAGCGGGAGTCGTGATACGCAGTATTTT	CSARGTSGSRDTQYF
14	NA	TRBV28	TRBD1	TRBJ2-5	TGTGCCAGCAGTCCTCCTCGGGGACAGGGAAGAGAGTACTTC	CASSPPRGQGREYF
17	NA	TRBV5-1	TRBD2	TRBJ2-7	TGCGCCAGCAGCTTACCCTTGGAAGCGGGAGGGCCGAACGAGCAGTACTTC	CASSLPLEAGGPNEQYF
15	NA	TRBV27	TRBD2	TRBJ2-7	TGTGCCAGCAGTTTAGGAGCGGGAGTTTTCTACGAGCAGTACTTC	CASSLGAGVFYEQYF
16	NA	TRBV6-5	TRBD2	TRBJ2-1	TGTGCCAGCAGTTACACGCCTAGCGGACAATACAATGAGCAGTTCTTC	CASSYTPSGQYNEQFF
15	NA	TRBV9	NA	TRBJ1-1	TGTGCCAGCTCAGCCGTGGCAGGGGCCCACACTGAAGCTTTCTTT	CASSAVAGAHTEAFF